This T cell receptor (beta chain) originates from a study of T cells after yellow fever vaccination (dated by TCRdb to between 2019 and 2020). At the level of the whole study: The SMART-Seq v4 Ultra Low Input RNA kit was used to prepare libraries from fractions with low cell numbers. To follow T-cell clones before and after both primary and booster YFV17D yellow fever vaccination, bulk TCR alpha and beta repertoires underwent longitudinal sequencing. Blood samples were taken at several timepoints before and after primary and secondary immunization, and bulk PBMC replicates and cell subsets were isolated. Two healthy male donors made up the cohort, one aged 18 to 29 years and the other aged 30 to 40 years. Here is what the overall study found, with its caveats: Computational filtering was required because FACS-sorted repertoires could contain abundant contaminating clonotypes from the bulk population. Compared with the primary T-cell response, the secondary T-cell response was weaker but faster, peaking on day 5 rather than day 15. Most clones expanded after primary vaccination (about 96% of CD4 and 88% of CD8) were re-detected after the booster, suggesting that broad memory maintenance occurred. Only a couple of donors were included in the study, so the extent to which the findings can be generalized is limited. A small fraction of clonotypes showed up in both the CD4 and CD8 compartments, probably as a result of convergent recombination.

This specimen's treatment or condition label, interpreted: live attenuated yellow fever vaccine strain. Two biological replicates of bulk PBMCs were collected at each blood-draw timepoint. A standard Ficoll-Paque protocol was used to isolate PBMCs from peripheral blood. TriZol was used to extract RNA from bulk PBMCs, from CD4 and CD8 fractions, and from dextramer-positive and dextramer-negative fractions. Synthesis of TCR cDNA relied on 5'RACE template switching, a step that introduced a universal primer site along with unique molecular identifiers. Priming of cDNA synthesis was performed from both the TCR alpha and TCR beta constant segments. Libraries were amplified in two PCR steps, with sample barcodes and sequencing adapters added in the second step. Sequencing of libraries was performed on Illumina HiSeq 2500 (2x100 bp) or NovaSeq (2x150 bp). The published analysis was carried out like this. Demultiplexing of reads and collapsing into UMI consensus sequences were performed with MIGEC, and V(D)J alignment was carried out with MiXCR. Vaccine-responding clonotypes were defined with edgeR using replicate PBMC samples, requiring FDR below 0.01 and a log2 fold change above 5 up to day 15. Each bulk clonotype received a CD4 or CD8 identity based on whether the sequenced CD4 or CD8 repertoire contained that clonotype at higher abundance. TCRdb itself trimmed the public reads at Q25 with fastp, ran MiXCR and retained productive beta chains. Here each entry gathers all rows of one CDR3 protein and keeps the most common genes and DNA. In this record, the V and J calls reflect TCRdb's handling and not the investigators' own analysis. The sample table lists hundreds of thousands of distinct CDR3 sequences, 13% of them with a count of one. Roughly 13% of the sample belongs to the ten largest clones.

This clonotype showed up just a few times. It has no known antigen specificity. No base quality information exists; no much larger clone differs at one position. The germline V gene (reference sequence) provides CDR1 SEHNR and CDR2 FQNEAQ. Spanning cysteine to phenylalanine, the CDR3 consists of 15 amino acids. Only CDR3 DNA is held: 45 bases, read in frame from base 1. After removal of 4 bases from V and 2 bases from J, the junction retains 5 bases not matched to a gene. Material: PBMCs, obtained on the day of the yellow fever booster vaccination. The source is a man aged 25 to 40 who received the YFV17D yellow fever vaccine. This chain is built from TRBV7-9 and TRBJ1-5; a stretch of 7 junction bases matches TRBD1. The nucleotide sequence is TGTGCCAGCAGCTCTCAAGGACAGGGCAATCAGCCCCAGCATTTT. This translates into CASSSQGQGNQPQHF.